The present entry profiles one T cell receptor (beta chain) with its context. Germline loops: CDR1 SGHNT, CDR2 YYREEE (reference sequence). The CDR3 consists of 15 residues. V dropped 0 bases and J dropped 5; count of bases not matched to a gene: 5. The source of the sample is a study of graft-versus-host responses after intestinal transplantation. Study conclusions and caveats: Among circulating GvH clones, peak levels were associated with early post-transplant declines in HvG clones.

Sequenced by immunoSEQ multiplex PCR; TCRdb stores in-frame clones only, minus some. The data show fewer than 25,000 clones, around three fifths seen once. The chain combines TRBV5-4 with TRBJ2-5; 9 nucleotides agree with TRBD2. This clonotype was sampled from a human patient who received an intestinal transplant. The sample consisted of alloreactive CD4+ T cells from a mixed lymphocyte reaction culture, taken before intestinal transplant. The sample's subset: CFSE-low proliferating T cells sorted from roughly six-day pre-transplant mixed lymphocyte reaction (GvH or HvG direction). CDR3 region: CASSLELAGGETQYF. DNA for the CDR3: TGTGCCAGCAGCTTGGAACTAGCGGGTGGGGAGACCCAGTACTTC.